This is a list of T cell receptor beta chains from one sample in a study of blood T cell repertoires in COVID-19. TCRdb's table, derived via immunoSEQ multiplex PCR, lists solely in-frame clones and lacks some. There are around 220,000 clones in the sample; more than 75% occur only once, and 6.5% to 8.5% lies in the top ten. Material: PBMCs or T cells enriched from blood (not recorded which). The receptors shown here come from a woman in her forties with acute COVID-19. The CDR3 runs from the conserved cysteine through the conserved F or W. Fields, in order: CDR3 DNA, CDR3 protein, J gene, D gene, V gene, clone size. A D gene is named only where the DNA matches it firmly. Clone size is given for some rows only: seen once, a few or many times, or a class if the clone is expanded.

CDR3nt: TGCAGCGTAGGGGCCGCAGGCCGCACAGATACGCAGTATTTT
CDR3aa: CSVGAAGRTDTQYF
j_gene: TRBJ2-3
d_gene: -
v_gene: TRBV29-1
abundance: -

CDR3nt: TGTGCCAGCAGCCAAGCCCGGGACACCACTAGGGGTTATGGCTACACCTTC
CDR3aa: CASSQARDTTRGYGYTF
j_gene: TRBJ1-2
d_gene: -
v_gene: TRBV14
abundance: many

CDR3nt: TGTGCCTGGACTCCGGGGAATTCACCCCTCCACTTT
CDR3aa: CAWTPGNSPLHF
j_gene: TRBJ1-6
d_gene: -
v_gene: TRBV30
abundance: -

CDR3nt: TGTGCCAGCAGCCAAGATCTAGGCCGGGGTCAGCCCCAGCATTTT
CDR3aa: CASSQDLGRGQPQHF
j_gene: TRBJ1-5
d_gene: -
v_gene: TRBV3-1/TRBV3-2
abundance: -

CDR3nt: TGTGCCAGCAGTGATGTTAGGGGTGAAAAACTGTTTTTT
CDR3aa: CASSDVRGEKLFF
j_gene: TRBJ1-4
d_gene: -
v_gene: TRBV6-1
abundance: -

CDR3nt: TGTGCCAGCAGTGAAAGGGAGCGTCGGGGTCGGAACACTGAAGCTTTCTTT
CDR3aa: CASSERERRGRNTEAFF
j_gene: TRBJ1-1
d_gene: -
v_gene: TRBV25-1
abundance: -

CDR3nt: TGTGCCAGCAGTCGGGGGGCAACTAATGAAAAACTGTTTTTT
CDR3aa: CASSRGATNEKLFF
j_gene: TRBJ1-4
d_gene: -
v_gene: TRBV9
abundance: -

CDR3nt: TGCGCCAGCAGCTTGGAAGGACAGGGGGTTTCAGATACGCAGTATTTT
CDR3aa: CASSLEGQGVSDTQYF
j_gene: TRBJ2-3
d_gene: TRBD1
v_gene: TRBV5-1
abundance: -

CDR3nt: TGTGCCAGCAGCTTGTCGAAAGTCGGTTCGAACACTGAAGCTTTCTTT
CDR3aa: CASSLSKVGSNTEAFF
j_gene: TRBJ1-1
d_gene: -
v_gene: TRBV7-3
abundance: -

CDR3nt: TGCGCCAGCAGCCAAGGAACGGCGACAGGGGGCACTCAGCCCCAGCATTTT
CDR3aa: CASSQGTATGGTQPQHF
j_gene: TRBJ1-5
d_gene: TRBD1
v_gene: TRBV4-1
abundance: -

CDR3nt: TGTGCCAGCAGCACCCGCGGACAGGCTAACTATGGCTACACCTTC
CDR3aa: CASSTRGQANYGYTF
j_gene: TRBJ1-2
d_gene: TRBD1
v_gene: TRBV7-8
abundance: -

CDR3nt: TGTGCCAGCAGTTCTATTAATTCACCCCTCCACTTT
CDR3aa: CASSSINSPLHF
j_gene: TRBJ1-6
d_gene: -
v_gene: TRBV9
abundance: -

CDR3nt: TGTGCCAGCAGGGAGACAGGCGCCGGCACAGATACGCAGTATTTT
CDR3aa: CASRETGAGTDTQYF
j_gene: TRBJ2-3
d_gene: -
v_gene: TRBV6-5
abundance: -

CDR3nt: TGTGCCAGCAGTGCCGAGGGAGGGCGCTACCAGCCCCAGCATTTT
CDR3aa: CASSAEGGRYQPQHF
j_gene: TRBJ1-5
d_gene: -
v_gene: TRBV27
abundance: -

CDR3nt: TGTGCCAGCTCACCAGAGGGATTCGGGAACACTGAAGCTTTCTTT
CDR3aa: CASSPEGFGNTEAFF
j_gene: TRBJ1-1
d_gene: -
v_gene: TRBV18
abundance: -

CDR3nt: TGTGCCAGCTCGCCGACTAGCGGACAGCAAGAGACCCAGTACTTC
CDR3aa: CASSPTSGQQETQYF
j_gene: TRBJ2-5
d_gene: TRBD2
v_gene: TRBV18
abundance: -

CDR3nt: TGCGCCAGCAGCCTCAGCGGGAGGGCGAATGAGCAGTTCTTC
CDR3aa: CASSLSGRANEQFF
j_gene: TRBJ2-1
d_gene: TRBD2
v_gene: TRBV5-1
abundance: -

CDR3nt: TGTGCCAGCACTGTTCTAGGTCAGCCCAATCAGCCCCAGCATTTT
CDR3aa: CASTVLGQPNQPQHF
j_gene: TRBJ1-5
d_gene: -
v_gene: TRBV2
abundance: -

CDR3nt: TGTGCCACCGCCTCTGGGACAGGTAACCAAGAGACCCAGTACTTC
CDR3aa: CATASGTGNQETQYF
j_gene: TRBJ2-5
d_gene: TRBD1
v_gene: TRBV24-1
abundance: -

CDR3nt: TGTGCCTGGAGTGCAATTGACTTACCTAATGAAAAACTGTTTTTT
CDR3aa: CAWSAIDLPNEKLFF
j_gene: TRBJ1-4
d_gene: -
v_gene: TRBV30
abundance: -

CDR3nt: TGTGCCAGCAGACCTCCCGGGACAGGGGACGACGAGCAGTACTTC
CDR3aa: CASRPPGTGDDEQYF
j_gene: TRBJ2-7
d_gene: TRBD1
v_gene: TRBV6-6
abundance: -

CDR3nt: TGCGCCAGCCGGCTAGCGGGAGTAGACACCGGGGAGCTGTTTTTT
CDR3aa: CASRLAGVDTGELFF
j_gene: TRBJ2-2
d_gene: TRBD2
v_gene: TRBV5-1
abundance: -

CDR3nt: TGTGCCAGCAGTGCGACAGGGCGTAACACCGGGGAGCTGTTTTTT
CDR3aa: CASSATGRNTGELFF
j_gene: TRBJ2-2
d_gene: TRBD1
v_gene: TRBV6-4
abundance: once

CDR3nt: TGCGCCAGCAGCTTGGACAGAGCAAACACCGGGGAGCTGTTTTTT
CDR3aa: CASSLDRANTGELFF
j_gene: TRBJ2-2
d_gene: -
v_gene: TRBV5-1
abundance: -

CDR3nt: TGTGCCAGCAGACGAGGACAGGAAAGCAAGACTGGTCAGTTCTTC
CDR3aa: CASRRGQESKTGQFF
j_gene: TRBJ2-1
d_gene: TRBD1
v_gene: TRBV27
abundance: -

CDR3nt: TGTGCCAGCAGCTTGTTGTCGGTAGATGGCTACACCTTC
CDR3aa: CASSLLSVDGYTF
j_gene: TRBJ1-2
d_gene: -
v_gene: TRBV5-6
abundance: few

CDR3nt: TGTGCCAGCAGCCCCTTGATGGGCCACTACGAGCAGTACTTC
CDR3aa: CASSPLMGHYEQYF
j_gene: TRBJ2-7
d_gene: -
v_gene: TRBV5-8
abundance: -

CDR3nt: TGTGCCAGCAGTTTAGGCCTGATGAACACTGAAGCTTTCTTT
CDR3aa: CASSLGLMNTEAFF
j_gene: TRBJ1-1
d_gene: -
v_gene: TRBV28
abundance: few

CDR3nt: TGTGCCAGCAGCGTCGCGGCTACTCTCACCGGGGAGCTGTTTTTT
CDR3aa: CASSVAATLTGELFF
j_gene: TRBJ2-2
d_gene: -
v_gene: TRBV9
abundance: -